Following are 3 T cell receptor beta chains from one sample sequenced in a study of T cell repertoires in cytomegalovirus infection. TCRdb fed the reads into MiXCR, producing one record per CDR3 protein. This sample has some 800,000 distinct CDR3 sequences, with 25% to 35% found just once. Antigens of these TCRs are unknown. This specimen was cultured CD8+ T cells from PBMCs, taken from culture after CMV antigen stimulation. The origin of the receptors is a human donor in good health (CMV status not recorded). Some clones in this sample may be carry-over from other donors' samples.

The rearrangement links TRBV19 to TRBJ1-1; TRBD1 is a possible D gene (5 bases). From germline, CDR1 is LNHDA and CDR2 SQIVND (reference sequence). V was clipped by 5 bases and J by 1 base, with 11 bases between them. The CDR3 is 14 residues long. The CDR3 loop is CASSAGFGNTEAFF. Here the CDR3 DNA reads TGTGCCAGTAGTGCAGGGTTCGGGAACACTGAAGCTTTCTTT.

The V and J genes are TRBV2 and TRBJ2-5; the match to TRBD2 covers 7 bases. V was clipped by 8 bases and J by 0 bases; unmatched bases: 15. This CDR3 region has 17 residues. Germline-derived CDR1 and CDR2 are SNHLY and FYNNEI. This CDR3 is CASWAGVLDLYQETQYF. The CDR3 nucleotides read TGTGCCAGCTGGGCGGGGGTATTAGACTTGTACCAAGAGACCCAGTACTTC.

As concerns this clonotype: A junction end diverges from the germline sequence, so it may reflect a read error. The chain links TRBV7-4 to TRBJ2-3; possible D gene TRBD2, 5 bases. The CDR3 runs 18 residues. Germline CDR1 reads SGHVT; CDR2 reads SQSDAQ. CDR3 amino acids: CASSLEPSLVHITDTQSF. The CDR3 DNA sequence: TGTGCCAGCAGCTTAGAGCCTAGCCTAGTCCACATCACAGATACGCAGTCTTTT.